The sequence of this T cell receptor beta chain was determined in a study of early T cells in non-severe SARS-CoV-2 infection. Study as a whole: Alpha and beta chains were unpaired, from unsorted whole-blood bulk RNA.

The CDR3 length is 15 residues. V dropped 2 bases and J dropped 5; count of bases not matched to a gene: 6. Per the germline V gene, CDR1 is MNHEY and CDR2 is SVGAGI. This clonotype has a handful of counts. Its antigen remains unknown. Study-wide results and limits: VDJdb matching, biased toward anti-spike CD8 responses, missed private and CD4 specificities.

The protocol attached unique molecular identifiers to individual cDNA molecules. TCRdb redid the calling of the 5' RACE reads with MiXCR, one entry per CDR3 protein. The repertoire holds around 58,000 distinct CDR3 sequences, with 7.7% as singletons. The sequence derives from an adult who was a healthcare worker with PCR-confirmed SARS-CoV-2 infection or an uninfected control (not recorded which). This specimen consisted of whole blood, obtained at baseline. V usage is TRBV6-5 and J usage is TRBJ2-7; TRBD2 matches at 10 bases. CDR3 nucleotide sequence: TGTGCCAGCAGTTACGGAAGCGGGAGGGCCCACGAGCAGTACTTC. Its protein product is CASSYGSGRAHEQYF.